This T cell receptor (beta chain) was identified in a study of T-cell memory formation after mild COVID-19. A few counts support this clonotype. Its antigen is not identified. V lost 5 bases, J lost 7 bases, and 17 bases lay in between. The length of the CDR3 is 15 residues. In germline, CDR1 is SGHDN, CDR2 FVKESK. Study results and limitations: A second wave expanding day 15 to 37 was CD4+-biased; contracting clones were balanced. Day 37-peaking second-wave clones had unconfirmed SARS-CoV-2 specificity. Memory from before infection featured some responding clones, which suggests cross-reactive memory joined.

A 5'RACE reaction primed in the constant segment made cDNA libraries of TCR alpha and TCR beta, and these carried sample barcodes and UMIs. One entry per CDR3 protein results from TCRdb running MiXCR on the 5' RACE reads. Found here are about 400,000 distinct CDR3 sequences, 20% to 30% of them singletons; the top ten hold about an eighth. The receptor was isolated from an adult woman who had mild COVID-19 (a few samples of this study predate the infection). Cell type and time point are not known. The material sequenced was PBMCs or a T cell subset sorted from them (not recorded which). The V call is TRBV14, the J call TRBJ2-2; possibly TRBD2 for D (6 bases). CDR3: CASSRRDSVVGELFF. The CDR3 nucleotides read TGTGCCAGCAGCAGAAGGGACTCTGTTGTCGGGGAGCTGTTTTTT.